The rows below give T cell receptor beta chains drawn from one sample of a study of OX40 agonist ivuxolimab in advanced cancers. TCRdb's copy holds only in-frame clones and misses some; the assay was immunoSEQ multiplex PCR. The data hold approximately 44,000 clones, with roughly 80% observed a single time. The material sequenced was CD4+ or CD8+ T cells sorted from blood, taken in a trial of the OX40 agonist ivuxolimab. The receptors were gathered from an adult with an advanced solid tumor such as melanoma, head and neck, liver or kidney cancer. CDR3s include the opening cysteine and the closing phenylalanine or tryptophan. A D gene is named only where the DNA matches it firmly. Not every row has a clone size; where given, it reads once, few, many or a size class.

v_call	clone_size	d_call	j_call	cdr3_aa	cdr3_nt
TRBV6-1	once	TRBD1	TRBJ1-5	CATSTGDNQPQHF	TGTGCCACCTCCACAGGGGACAATCAGCCCCAGCATTTT
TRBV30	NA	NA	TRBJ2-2	CAWRTQTNTGELFF	TGTGCCTGGAGGACACAGACCAACACCGGGGAGCTGTTTTTT
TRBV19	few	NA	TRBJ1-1	CASTTRIGLNTEAFF	TGTGCCAGTACCACTCGAATAGGGCTGAACACTGAAGCTTTCTTT
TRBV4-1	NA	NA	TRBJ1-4	CASSQGIGGAKFNEKLFF	TGCGCCAGCAGCCAAGGAATAGGGGGGGCAAAATTTAATGAAAAACTGTTTTTT
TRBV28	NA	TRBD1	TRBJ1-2	CASSPTGFYGYTF	TGTGCCAGCAGCCCGACAGGGTTTTATGGCTACACCTTC
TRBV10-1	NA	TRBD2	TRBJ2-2	CASSVGGNVGELFF	TGCGCCAGCAGTGTCGGGGGGAACGTCGGGGAGCTGTTTTTT
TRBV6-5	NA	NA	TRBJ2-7	CASTSIRTAFTKQYF	TGTGCCAGCACCTCGATTCGGACAGCTTTTACGAAGCAGTACTTC
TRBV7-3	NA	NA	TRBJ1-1	CASSPTGFPEAFF	TGTGCCAGCAGCCCTACAGGGTTCCCTGAAGCTTTCTTT
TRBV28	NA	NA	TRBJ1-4	CASSLGGSGGEKLFF	TGTGCCAGCAGTTTAGGGGGAAGCGGGGGAGAAAAACTGTTTTTT
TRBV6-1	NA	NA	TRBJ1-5	CASSLRQTNQPQHF	TGTGCCAGCAGTTTGAGACAGACAAATCAGCCCCAGCATTTT
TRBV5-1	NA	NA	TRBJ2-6	CASRGLALADHSGANVLTF	TGCGCCAGCAGGGGTCTAGCGTTAGCGGACCACTCTGGGGCCAACGTCCTGACTTTC
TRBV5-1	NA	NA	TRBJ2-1	CASSAGSYNEQFF	TGCGCCAGCAGCGCCGGGAGTTACAATGAGCAGTTCTTC
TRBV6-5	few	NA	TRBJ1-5	CASSYSGANNQPQHF	TGTGCCAGCAGTTACTCAGGCGCTAACAATCAGCCCCAGCATTTT
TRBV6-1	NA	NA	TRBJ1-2	CASSDRANYGYTF	TGTGCCAGCAGTGACAGAGCTAACTATGGCTACACCTTC
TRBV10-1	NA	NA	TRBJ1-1	CASSESPTTGGDTEAFF	TGCGCCAGCAGTGAATCTCCAACCACCGGAGGTGACACTGAAGCTTTCTTT
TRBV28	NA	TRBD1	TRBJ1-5	CASTSGGGQGTRQPQHF	TGTGCCAGCACTTCCGGGGGGGGACAGGGGACAAGGCAGCCCCAGCATTTT
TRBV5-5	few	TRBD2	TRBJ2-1	CASSLRLAGSSEQFF	TGTGCCAGCAGCTTAAGGCTAGCGGGAAGCAGTGAGCAGTTCTTC
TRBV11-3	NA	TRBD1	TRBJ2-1	CASSKGTGTYNEQFF	TGTGCCAGCAGCAAAGGGACAGGTACCTACAATGAGCAGTTCTTC
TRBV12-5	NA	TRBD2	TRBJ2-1	CASGLGEREGNEQFF	TGTGCTAGTGGTTTAGGGGAGCGGGAAGGGAATGAGCAGTTCTTC
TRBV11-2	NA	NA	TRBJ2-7	CASSLETSREQYF	TGTGCCAGCAGCTTAGAGACTAGTCGCGAGCAGTACTTC
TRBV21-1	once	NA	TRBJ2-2	CASSIPGGSPGELFF	TGTGCCAGCAGCATCCCGGGAGGGTCGCCCGGGGAGCTGTTTTTT
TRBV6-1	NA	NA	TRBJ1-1	CASRADRSGGEAFF	TGTGCCAGCAGGGCGGACCGCTCCGGTGGAGAAGCTTTCTTT
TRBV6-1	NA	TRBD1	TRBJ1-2	CASSARGGQYKNGYTF	TGTGCCAGCAGTGCACGGGGGGGACAGTATAAGAATGGCTACACCTTC
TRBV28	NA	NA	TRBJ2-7	CASSLNSWGQYF	TGTGCCAGCAGTTTAAATTCTTGGGGACAGTACTTC
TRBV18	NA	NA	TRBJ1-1	CASSQDSHMNTEAFF	TGTGCCAGCTCACAGGACAGCCACATGAACACTGAAGCTTTCTTT
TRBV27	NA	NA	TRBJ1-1	CASSGRGGNTEAFF	TGTGCCAGCAGTGGTAGAGGGGGGAACACTGAAGCTTTCTTT
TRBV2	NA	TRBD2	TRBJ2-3	CASKAAGRSTDTQYF	TGTGCCAGCAAGGCAGCGGGGAGAAGCACAGATACGCAGTATTTT
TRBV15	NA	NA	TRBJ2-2	CATSRTRTGATGELFF	TGTGCCACCAGCAGAACTCGCACAGGCGCCACCGGGGAGCTGTTTTTT
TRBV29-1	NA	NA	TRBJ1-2	CSVVRYQDYGYTF	TGCAGCGTCGTGAGGTACCAGGACTATGGCTACACCTTC
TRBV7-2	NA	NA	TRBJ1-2	CASSLVQGRSYTF	TGTGCCAGCAGCTTAGTTCAGGGGAGGAGCTACACCTTC
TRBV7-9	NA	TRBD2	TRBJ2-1	CASSLGGGRERNEQFF	TGTGCCAGCAGCTTAGGCGGCGGGCGGGAGAGGAATGAGCAGTTCTTC
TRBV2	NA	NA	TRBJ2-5	CASKDGDSETQYF	TGTGCCAGCAAGGACGGGGATTCGGAGACCCAGTACTTC
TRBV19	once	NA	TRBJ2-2	CASSIGPGEVTGELFF	TGTGCCAGTAGTATCGGCCCCGGAGAAGTCACCGGGGAGCTGTTTTTT
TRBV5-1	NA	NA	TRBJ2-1	CASSLGQVYNEQFF	TGCGCCAGCAGCTTGGGACAGGTTTACAATGAGCAGTTCTTC
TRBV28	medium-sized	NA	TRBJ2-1	CASSLSYEQFF	TGTGCCAGCAGTTTATCGTATGAGCAGTTCTTC
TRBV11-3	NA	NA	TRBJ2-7	CASSSPGRADYEQYF	TGTGCCAGCAGCTCCCCCGGGCGGGCTGACTACGAGCAGTACTTC
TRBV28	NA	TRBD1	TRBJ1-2	CASSFRTGVVGYTF	TGTGCCAGCAGTTTCCGGACAGGGGTAGTCGGCTACACCTTC
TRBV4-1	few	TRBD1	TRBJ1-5	CASTWEDRGNQPQHF	TGCGCCAGCACATGGGAAGACAGGGGCAATCAGCCCCAGCATTTT
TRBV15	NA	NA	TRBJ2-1	CATSRELGREQFF	TGTGCCACCAGCAGAGAACTGGGCAGGGAGCAGTTCTTC
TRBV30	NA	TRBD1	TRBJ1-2	CAYLDRGAGYTF	TGTGCCTACTTGGACAGGGGCGCTGGCTACACCTTC
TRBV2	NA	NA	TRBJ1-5	CASRGTRGSNQPQHF	TGTGCCAGCAGGGGTACCAGGGGTAGCAATCAGCCCCAGCATTTT
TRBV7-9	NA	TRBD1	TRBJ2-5	CASSLQGDRETQYF	TGTGCCAGCAGCTTACAGGGGGATCGGGAGACCCAGTACTTC
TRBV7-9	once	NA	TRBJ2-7	CASSRDIGEQYF	TGTGCCAGCAGCCGCGACATCGGCGAGCAGTACTTC
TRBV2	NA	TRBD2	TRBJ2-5	CASSKREGLETQYF	TGTGCCAGCAGTAAGCGGGAGGGCCTAGAGACCCAGTACTTC
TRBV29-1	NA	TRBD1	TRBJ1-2	CGGGTEYGYTF	TGCGGAGGGGGGACAGAATATGGCTACACCTTC
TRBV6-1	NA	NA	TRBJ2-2	CASTGFGTGELFF	TGTGCCAGCACAGGGTTCGGCACCGGGGAGCTGTTTTTT
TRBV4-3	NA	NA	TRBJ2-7	CASSSTGQRTYEQYF	TGCGCCAGCAGCTCTACCGGACAGAGAACCTACGAGCAGTACTTC
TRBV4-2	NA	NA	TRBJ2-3	CASSQGPDTQYF	TGTGCCAGCAGCCAAGGACCCGATACGCAGTATTTT
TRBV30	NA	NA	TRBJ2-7	CAWSPPGDVRDEQYF	TGTGCCTGGAGTCCACCGGGAGACGTTCGGGACGAGCAGTACTTC
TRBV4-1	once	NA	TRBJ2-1	CASSQEKNEQFF	TGCGCCAGCAGCCAGGAGAAGAATGAGCAGTTCTTC
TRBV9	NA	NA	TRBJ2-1	CASSVAEGSRSYNEQFF	TGTGCCAGCAGCGTAGCTGAGGGGAGTCGTTCCTACAATGAGCAGTTCTTC
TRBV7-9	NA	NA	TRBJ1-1	CASSFLPQLRMNTEAFF	TGTGCCAGCAGCTTCCTCCCCCAGCTGAGGATGAACACTGAAGCTTTCTTT